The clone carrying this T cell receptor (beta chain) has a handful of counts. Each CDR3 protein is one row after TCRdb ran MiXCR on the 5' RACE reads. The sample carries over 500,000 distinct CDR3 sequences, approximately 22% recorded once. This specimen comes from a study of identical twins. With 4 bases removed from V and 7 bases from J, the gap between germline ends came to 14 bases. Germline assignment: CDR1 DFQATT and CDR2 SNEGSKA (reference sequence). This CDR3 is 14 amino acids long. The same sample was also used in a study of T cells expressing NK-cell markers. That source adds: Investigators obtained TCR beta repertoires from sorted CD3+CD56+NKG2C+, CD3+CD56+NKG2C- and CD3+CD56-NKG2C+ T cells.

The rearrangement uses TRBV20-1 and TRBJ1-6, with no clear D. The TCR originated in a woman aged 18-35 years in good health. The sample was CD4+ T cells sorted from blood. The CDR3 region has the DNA TGCAGTGCTACAAACTTGGAGGAGAATTCACCCCTCCACTTT. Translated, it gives CSATNLEENSPLHF.